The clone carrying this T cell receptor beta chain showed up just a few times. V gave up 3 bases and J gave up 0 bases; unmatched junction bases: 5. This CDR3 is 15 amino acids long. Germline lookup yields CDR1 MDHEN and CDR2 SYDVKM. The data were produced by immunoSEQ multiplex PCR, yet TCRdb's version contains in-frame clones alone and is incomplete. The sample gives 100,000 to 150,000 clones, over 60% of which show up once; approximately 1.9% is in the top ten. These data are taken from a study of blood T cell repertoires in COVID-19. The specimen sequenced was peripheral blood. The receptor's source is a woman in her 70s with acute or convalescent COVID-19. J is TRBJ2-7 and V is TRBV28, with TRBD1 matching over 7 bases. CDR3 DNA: TGTGCCAGCAGTTTCAGCAGGGGGAGCTCCTACGAGCAGTACTTC. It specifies CASSFSRGSSYEQYF.